These 10 T cell receptor beta chains share one sample of origin, sequenced in a study of T cells in Graves' hyperthyroidism and ophthalmopathy. Authors of the study amplified TCR beta CDR3 regions from RNA transcripts. First-round RT-PCR with HTBI primers amplified the TCR CDR3 region. TCRdb recomputed calls from the multiplex PCR reads with MiXCR, one row per CDR3 protein. The table shows 250,000 to 400,000 distinct CDR3 sequences, with about an eighth occurring only once. The material sequenced was blood. The receptors stem from a woman aged 40 to 55 with Graves' ophthalmopathy.

This clonotype was counted at least ten times. The CDR3 nucleotides are TGTGCCAGCAGGCAGACAGGGCCCACAGGGACCCAGTACTTC. As protein: CASRQTGPTGTQYF. The chain employs TRBV27 and TRBJ2-5; 7 bases line up with TRBD1. The V gene end was trimmed by 6 bases and the J gene end by 7 bases; junction bases not matched to a gene: 11. Germline assignment: CDR1 MNHEY and CDR2 SMNVEV (reference sequence). The CDR3 runs to 14 residues.

CDR3 coding DNA: TGTGCCACCAGCAGAGATACGCGTATCTCTGGAAACACCATATATTTT. Encoded protein: CATSRDTRISGNTIYF. The V and J genes are TRBV15 and TRBJ1-3, with no clear D. CDR3 size: 16 residues. Deletions cut 0 bases from V and 0 bases from J, with 9 bases between. Germline loops: CDR1 LNHNV, CDR2 YYDKDF (reference sequence).

The rearrangement links TRBV28 to TRBJ2-3; no firm D call. The CDR3 consists of 15 residues. CDR1 and CDR2 from the germline V gene are MDHEN and SYDVKM. V was trimmed by 8 bases and J by 3 bases, leaving 18 bases between them. CDR3 residues: CASGSSTARTDTQYF. The CDR3 coding sequence is TGTGCCAGCGGTAGTTCGACGGCCCGTACAGATACGCAGTATTTT.

As regards this clonotype: Sequence at one end of the junction differs from germline and may be a read error. V is TRBV7-9 and J is TRBJ1-2, with D unclear. Germline values: CDR1 SEHNR, CDR2 FQNEAQ (reference sequence). The length of the CDR3 is 12 residues. CDR3 coding DNA: TGTGCCAGCAGCTTACTTCGGCCTCCATTCGCCTTC. Its protein is CASSLLRPPFAF.

This clonotype was seen ten or more times. The genes are TRBV5-1 and TRBJ2-1; possibly TRBD2 for D (5 bases). This CDR3 comprises 13 residues. Trimming cost V 2 bases and J 6 bases, with 9 bases left between them. Germline loops: CDR1 SGHRS, CDR2 YFSETQ. In nucleotides, the CDR3 is TGCGCCAGCAGCTTACTAGTAGGCAATGAGCAGTTCTTC. It codes for CASSLLVGNEQFF.

This clonotype was counted ten times or more. CDR3 in amino acids: CASSAGTGLYYEQYF. CDR3 nucleotides: TGTGCCAGCAGTGCCGGGACTGGACTTTACTACGAGCAGTACTTC. The V call is TRBV12-3 or TRBV12-4, the J call TRBJ2-7, with D tentatively TRBD2 (6 bases). CDR3 length equals 15 residues. Between the trimmed V and J ends, which lost 5 bases and 3 bases, there was a span of 17 bases.

This clonotype was counted ten times or more. This sequence joins TRBV25-1 and TRBJ1-1; 7 positions match TRBD1. V shed 4 bases, J shed 4 bases, and the junction held 6 bases outside the gene matches. Germline assignment: CDR1 MGHDK and CDR2 SYGVNS. CDR3 size: 14 residues. CDR3 bases: TGTGCCAGCAGTGCAGGGGGTGGGGGCACTGAAGCTTTCTTT. Its protein is CASSAGGGGTEAFF.

This chain joins TRBV4-1 and TRBJ1-4; weak D call: TRBD1 (6 bases). The CDR3 is 15 residues long. V lost 2 bases and J lost 3, with 10 bases in between. Per the germline V gene, CDR1 is MGHRA and CDR2 is YSYEKL. This CDR3 is CASSQLQGSNEKLFF. The CDR3 DNA is TGCGCCAGCAGCCAACTACAGGGTTCTAATGAAAAACTGTTTTTT.

V usage is TRBV20-1 and J usage is TRBJ2-2; the D gene is possibly TRBD2 (6 bases). V dropped 0 bases and J dropped 4 bases, with 21 bases sitting between them. CDR3 length equals 18 residues. CDR1 is DFQATT and CDR2 is SNEGSKA in the germline V gene (reference sequence). CDR3 loop: CSARDRTRRGGFTGELFF. CDR3 coding DNA: TGCAGTGCTAGAGATAGGACACGGCGGGGCGGTTTCACCGGGGAGCTGTTTTTT.

The chain has TRBV30 and TRBJ1-4; D unclear. Germline CDR1 and CDR2: GTSNPN and SVGIG (reference sequence). The CDR3 sequence is 11 residues long. Trimming removed 4 bases at V and 7 bases at J, with 7 bases between. CDR3 DNA sequence: TGTGCCTGGACCACGGGTGAAAAACTGTTTTTT. Its protein is CAWTTGEKLFF.